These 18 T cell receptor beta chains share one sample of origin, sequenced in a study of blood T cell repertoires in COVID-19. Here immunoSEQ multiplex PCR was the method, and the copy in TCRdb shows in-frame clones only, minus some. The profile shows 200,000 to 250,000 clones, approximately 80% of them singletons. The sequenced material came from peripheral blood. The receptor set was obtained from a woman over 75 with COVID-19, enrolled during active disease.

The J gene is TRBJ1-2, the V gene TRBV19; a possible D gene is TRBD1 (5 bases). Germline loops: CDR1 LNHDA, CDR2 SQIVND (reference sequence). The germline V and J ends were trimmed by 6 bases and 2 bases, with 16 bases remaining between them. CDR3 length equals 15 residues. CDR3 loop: CASSPDSSWNYGYTF. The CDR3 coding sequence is TGTGCCAGTAGCCCCGACAGCTCGTGGAACTATGGCTACACCTTC.

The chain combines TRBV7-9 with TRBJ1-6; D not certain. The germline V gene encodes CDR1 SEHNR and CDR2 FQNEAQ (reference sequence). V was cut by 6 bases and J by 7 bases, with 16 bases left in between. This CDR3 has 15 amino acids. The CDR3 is CASRLESGVNSPLHF. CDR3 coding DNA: TGTGCCAGCAGACTGGAGTCCGGGGTAAATTCACCCCTCCACTTT.

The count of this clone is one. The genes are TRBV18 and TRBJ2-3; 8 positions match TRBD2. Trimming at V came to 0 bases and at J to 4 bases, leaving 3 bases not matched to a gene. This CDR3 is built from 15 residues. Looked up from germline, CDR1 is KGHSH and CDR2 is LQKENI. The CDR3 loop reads CASSPPSGRADTQYF. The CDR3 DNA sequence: TGTGCCAGCTCACCACCCAGCGGGAGAGCAGATACGCAGTATTTT.

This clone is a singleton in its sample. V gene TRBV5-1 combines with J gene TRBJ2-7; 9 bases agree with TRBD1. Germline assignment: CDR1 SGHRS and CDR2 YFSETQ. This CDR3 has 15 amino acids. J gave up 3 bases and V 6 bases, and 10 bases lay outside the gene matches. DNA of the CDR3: TGCGCCAGCACCTTAGGGACAGGGCAGGTCTACGAGCAGTACTTC. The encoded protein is CASTLGTGQVYEQYF.

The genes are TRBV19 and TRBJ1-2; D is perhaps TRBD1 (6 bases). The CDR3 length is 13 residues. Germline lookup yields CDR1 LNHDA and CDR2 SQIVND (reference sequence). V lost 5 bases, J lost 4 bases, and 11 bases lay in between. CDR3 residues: CASSETGSYGYTF. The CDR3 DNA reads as TGTGCCAGTAGTGAAACAGGGAGCTATGGCTACACCTTC. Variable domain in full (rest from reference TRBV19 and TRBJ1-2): DGGITQSPKYLFRKEGQNVTLSCEQNLNHDAMYWYRQDPGQGLRLIYYSQIVNDFQKGDIAEGYSVSREKKESFPLTVTSAQKNPTAFYLCASSETGSYGYTFGSGTRLTVV.

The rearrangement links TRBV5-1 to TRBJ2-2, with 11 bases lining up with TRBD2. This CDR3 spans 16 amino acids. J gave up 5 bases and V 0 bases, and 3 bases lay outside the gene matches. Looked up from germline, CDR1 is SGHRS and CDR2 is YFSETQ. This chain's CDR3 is CASSLALAGGTGELFF. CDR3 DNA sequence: TGCGCCAGCAGCTTGGCCTTAGCGGGAGGGACCGGGGAGCTGTTTTTT.

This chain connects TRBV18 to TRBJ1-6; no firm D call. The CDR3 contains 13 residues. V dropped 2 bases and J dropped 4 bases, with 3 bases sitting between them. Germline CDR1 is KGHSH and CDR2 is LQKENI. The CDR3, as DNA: TGTGCCAGCTCACCAGAGTATAATTCACCCCTCCACTTT. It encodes CASSPEYNSPLHF.

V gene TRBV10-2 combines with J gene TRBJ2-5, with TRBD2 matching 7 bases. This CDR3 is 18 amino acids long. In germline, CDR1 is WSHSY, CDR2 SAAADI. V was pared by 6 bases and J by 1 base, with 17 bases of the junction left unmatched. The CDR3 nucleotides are TGCGCCAGCAGCCAGTGGGGGGAGCGGGGACTTCTCCAAGAGACCCAGTACTTC. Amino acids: CASSQWGERGLLQETQYF.

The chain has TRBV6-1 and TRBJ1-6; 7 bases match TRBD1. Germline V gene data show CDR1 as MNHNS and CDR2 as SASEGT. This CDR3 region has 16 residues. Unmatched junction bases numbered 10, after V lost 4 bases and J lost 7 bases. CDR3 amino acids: CASSARPDRTNSPLHF. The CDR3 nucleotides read TGTGCCAGCAGTGCTCGCCCGGACAGGACAAATTCACCCCTCCACTTT.

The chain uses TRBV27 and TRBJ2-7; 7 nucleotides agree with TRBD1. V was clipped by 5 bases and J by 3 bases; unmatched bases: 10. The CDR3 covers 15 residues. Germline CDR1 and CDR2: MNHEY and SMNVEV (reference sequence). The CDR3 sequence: CASSPSGTVYYEQYF. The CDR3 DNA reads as TGTGCCAGCAGTCCCTCCGGGACAGTCTACTACGAGCAGTACTTC.

This CDR3 is CASSSREGGGPYEQYF. The CDR3 nucleotides read TGTGCCAGCAGCTCCCGGGAAGGAGGGGGCCCCTACGAGCAGTACTTC. This chain joins TRBV9 and TRBJ2-7, with D perhaps matching TRBD1 (7 bases). The CDR3 sequence is 16 residues long. Germline CDR1 SGDLS, CDR2 YYNGEE. Trimming left V 4 bases short and J 2 bases short, with 19 bases between.

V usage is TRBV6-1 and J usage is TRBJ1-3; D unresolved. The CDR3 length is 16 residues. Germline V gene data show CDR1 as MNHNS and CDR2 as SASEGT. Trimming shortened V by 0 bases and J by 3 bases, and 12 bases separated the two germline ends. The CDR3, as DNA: TGTGCCAGCAGTGAAGCGCTCGTGGCAGGTGGAAACACCATATATTTT. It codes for CASSEALVAGGNTIYF.

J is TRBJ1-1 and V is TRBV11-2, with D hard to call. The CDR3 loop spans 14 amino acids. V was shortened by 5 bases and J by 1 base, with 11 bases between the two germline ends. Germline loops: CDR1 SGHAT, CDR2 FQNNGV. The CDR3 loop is CASSQFFRNTEAFF. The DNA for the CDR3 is TGTGCCAGCAGCCAGTTTTTCAGGAACACTGAAGCTTTCTTT.

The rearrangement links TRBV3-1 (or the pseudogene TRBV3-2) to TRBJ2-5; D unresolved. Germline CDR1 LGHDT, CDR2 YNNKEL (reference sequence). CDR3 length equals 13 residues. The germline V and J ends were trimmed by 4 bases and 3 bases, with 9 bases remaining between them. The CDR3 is CASSLLTEETQYF. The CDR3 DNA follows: TGTGCCAGCAGCCTCTTAACTGAAGAGACCCAGTACTTC.

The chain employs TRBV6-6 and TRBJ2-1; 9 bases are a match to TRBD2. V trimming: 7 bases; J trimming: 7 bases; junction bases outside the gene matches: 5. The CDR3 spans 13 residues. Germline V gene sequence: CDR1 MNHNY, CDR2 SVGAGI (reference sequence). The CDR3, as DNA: TGTGCCAGCACCATAGCGGGAGTAAATGAGCAGTTCTTC. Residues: CASTIAGVNEQFF.

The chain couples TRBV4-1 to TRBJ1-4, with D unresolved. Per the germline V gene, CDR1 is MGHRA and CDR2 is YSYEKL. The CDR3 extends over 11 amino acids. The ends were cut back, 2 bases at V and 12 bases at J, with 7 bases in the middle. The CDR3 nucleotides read TGCGCCAGCAGCCAAAGGAGGGAACTGTTTTTT. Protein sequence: CASSQRRELFF.

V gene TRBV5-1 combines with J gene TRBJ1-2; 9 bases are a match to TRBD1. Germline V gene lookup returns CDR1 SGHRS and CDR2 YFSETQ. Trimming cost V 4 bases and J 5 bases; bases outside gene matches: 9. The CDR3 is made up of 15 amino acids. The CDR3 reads CASSTGQGPYYGYTF. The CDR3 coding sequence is TGCGCCAGCAGCACGGGACAGGGTCCTTATTATGGCTACACCTTC. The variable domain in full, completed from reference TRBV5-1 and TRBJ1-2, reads KAGVTQTPRYLIKTRGQQVTLSCSPISGHRSVSWYQQTPGQGLQFLFEYFSETQRNKGNFPGRFSGRQFSNSRSEMNVSTLELGDSALYLCASSTGQGPYYGYTFGSGTRLTVV.

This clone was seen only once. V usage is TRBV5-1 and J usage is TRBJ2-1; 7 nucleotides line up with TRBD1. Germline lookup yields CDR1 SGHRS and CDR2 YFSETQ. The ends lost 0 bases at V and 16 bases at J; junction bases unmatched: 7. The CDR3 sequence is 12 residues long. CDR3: CASSLEGTAVFF. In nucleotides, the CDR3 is TGCGCCAGCAGCTTGGAAGGGACAGCCGTCTTCTTC.